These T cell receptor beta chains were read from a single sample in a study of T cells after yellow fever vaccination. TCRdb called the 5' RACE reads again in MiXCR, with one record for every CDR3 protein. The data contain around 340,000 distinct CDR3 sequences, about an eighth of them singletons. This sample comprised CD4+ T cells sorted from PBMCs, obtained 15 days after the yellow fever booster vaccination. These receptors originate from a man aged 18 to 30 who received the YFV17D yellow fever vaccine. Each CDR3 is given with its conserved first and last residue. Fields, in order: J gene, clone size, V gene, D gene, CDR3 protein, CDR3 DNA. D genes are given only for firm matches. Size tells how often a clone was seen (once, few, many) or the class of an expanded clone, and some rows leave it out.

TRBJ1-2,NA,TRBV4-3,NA,CASSQDIHAGFPYGYTF,TGCGCCAGCAGCCAAGATATCCACGCAGGGTTCCCTTATGGCTACACCTTC
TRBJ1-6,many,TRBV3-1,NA,CASSPPAGTNSPLHF,TGTGCCAGCAGTCCACCAGCGGGGACGAATTCACCCCTCCACTTT
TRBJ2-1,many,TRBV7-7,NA,CASSFNPTDNEQFF,TGTGCCAGCAGCTTCAACCCTACAGACAATGAGCAGTTCTTC
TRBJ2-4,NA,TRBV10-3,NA,CAIKKQGAKNIQYF,TGTGCCATAAAAAAACAGGGAGCCAAAAACATTCAGTACTTC
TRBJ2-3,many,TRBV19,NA,CATSSQQGDRITDTQYF,TGTGCCACCAGTTCACAGCAGGGTGACCGTATCACAGATACGCAGTATTTT
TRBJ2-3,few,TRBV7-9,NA,CASSDTELTDTQYF,TGTGCCAGCAGCGATACAGAACTCACAGATACGCAGTATTTT
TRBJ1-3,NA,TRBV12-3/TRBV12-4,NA,CASSLGDHSGNTIYF,TGTGCCAGCAGTTTAGGGGATCACTCTGGAAACACCATATATTTT
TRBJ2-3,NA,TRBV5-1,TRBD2,CASSLEIAGITDTQYF,TGCGCCAGCAGCTTGGAGATAGCGGGGATCACAGATACGCAGTATTTT
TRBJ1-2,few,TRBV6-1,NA,CASSGRRYGYTF,TGTGCCAGCAGTGGGCGGAGATATGGCTACACCTTC
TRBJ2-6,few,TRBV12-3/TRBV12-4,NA,CASRDRIGANVLTF,TGTGCCAGCAGAGACAGGATAGGGGCCAACGTCCTGACTTTC
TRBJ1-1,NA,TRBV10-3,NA,CAISESRQAFRTGAFF,TGTGCCATCAGTGAGTCAAGGCAGGCCTTTCGTACGGGGGCTTTCTTT
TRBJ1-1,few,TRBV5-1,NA,CASSPSTLNTEAFF,TGCGCCAGCAGTCCTTCGACTCTGAACACTGAAGCTTTCTTT
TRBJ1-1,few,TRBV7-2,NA,CASSQHPNTEAFF,TGTGCCAGCAGCCAGCACCCGAACACTGAAGCTTTCTTT
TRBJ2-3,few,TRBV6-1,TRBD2,CASRTLAGGPDTQYF,TGTGCCAGCAGGACCCTAGCGGGGGGTCCAGATACGCAGTATTTT
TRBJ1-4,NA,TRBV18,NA,CASSPRKDEKLFF,TGTGCCAGCTCACCGCGGAAGGATGAAAAACTGTTTTTT
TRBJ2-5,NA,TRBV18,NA,CASSPMRAEETQYF,TGTGCCAGCTCACCAATGAGGGCAGAAGAGACCCAGTACTTC
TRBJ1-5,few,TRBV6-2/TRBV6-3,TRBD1,CASRLRTGWNQPQHF,TGTGCCAGCAGACTCCGGACAGGCTGGAATCAGCCCCAGCATTTT
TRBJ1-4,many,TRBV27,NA,CASRPGGGAGEKLFF,TGTGCCAGCAGACCCGGGGGGGGCGCAGGGGAAAAACTGTTTTTT
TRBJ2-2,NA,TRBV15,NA,CATSSYTGTGELFF,TGTGCCACCAGCAGCTACACAGGCACCGGGGAGCTGTTTTTT
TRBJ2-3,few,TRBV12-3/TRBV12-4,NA,CASSLRQTEDTQYF,TGTGCCAGCAGTTTACGGCAGACGGAGGATACGCAGTATTTT
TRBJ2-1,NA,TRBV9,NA,CASSVAQSHEQFF,TGTGCCAGCAGCGTAGCCCAAAGCCATGAGCAGTTCTTC
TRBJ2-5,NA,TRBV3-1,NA,CASSHGLWPQYF,TGTGCCAGCAGCCACGGGTTATGGCCCCAGTACTTC
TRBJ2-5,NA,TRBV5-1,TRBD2,CASSLAGSGDGETQYF,TGCGCCAGCAGCTTGGCGGGTAGCGGGGATGGCGAGACCCAGTACTTC
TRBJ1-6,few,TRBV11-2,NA,CASSLASGAPLHF,TGTGCCAGCAGCTTAGCGTCGGGTGCACCCCTCCACTTT
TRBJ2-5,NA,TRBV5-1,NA,CASKNAGETQYF,TGCGCCAGCAAAAATGCGGGGGAGACCCAGTACTTC
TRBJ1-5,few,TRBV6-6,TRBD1,CASSTRRDRVNQPQHF,TGTGCCAGCAGCACCCGGAGGGACAGGGTCAATCAGCCCCAGCATTTT
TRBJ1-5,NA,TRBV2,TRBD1,CASSYGQGMGPQHF,TGTGCCAGCAGTTACGGACAGGGGATGGGGCCCCAGCATTTT
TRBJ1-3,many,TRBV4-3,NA,CASSSTRSGNTIYF,TGCGCCAGCAGTTCGACAAGGTCTGGAAACACCATATATTTT
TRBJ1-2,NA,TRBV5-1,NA,CASSLEPGAPGGYTF,TGCGCCAGCAGCTTGGAGCCGGGGGCACCGGGTGGCTACACCTTC
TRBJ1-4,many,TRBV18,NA,CASSPGSNEKLFF,TGTGCCAGCAGCCCGGGCTCTAATGAAAAACTGTTTTTT
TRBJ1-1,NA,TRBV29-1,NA,CSVEKEVGGTEAFF,TGCAGCGTTGAAAAGGAGGTAGGGGGCACTGAAGCTTTCTTT
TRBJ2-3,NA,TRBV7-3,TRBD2,CASSERSGGRTDTQYF,TGTGCCAGCAGCGAAAGGAGCGGGGGACGCACAGATACGCAGTATTTT
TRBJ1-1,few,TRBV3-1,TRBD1,CASTRQGQGGEAFF,TGTGCCAGCACTAGACAGGGCCAAGGAGGTGAAGCTTTCTTT
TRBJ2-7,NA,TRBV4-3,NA,CASSQGPGINYEQYF,TGCGCCAGCAGCCAAGGGCCGGGGATTAACTACGAGCAGTACTTC
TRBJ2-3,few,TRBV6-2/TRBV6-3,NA,CASSYLPGLFTDTQYF,TGTGCCAGCAGTTACTTACCGGGACTCTTCACAGATACGCAGTATTTT
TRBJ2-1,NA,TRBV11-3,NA,CASSDARSSYNEQFF,TGTGCCAGCAGCGATGCGCGGAGCTCCTACAATGAGCAGTTCTTC
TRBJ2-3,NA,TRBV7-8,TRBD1,CASSPREGAYTQYF,TGTGCCAGCAGCCCTCGTGAGGGGGCGTATACGCAGTATTTT
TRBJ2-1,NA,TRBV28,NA,CASSSGEGSNEQFF,TGTGCCAGCAGTTCCGGTGAGGGCAGCAATGAGCAGTTCTTC
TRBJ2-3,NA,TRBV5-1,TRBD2,CASSPLGGREDTQYF,TGCGCCAGCAGCCCCCTTGGGGGGAGGGAAGATACGCAGTATTTT
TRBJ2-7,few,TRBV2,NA,CASRTSGRDSEQYF,NA
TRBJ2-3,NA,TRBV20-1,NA,CSARLTSTDTQYF,TGCAGTGCTAGGCTTACTAGCACAGATACGCAGTATTTT
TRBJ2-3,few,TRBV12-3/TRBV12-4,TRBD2,CASSPTSGGWQYF,TGTGCCAGCAGTCCGACTAGCGGGGGATGGCAGTATTTT
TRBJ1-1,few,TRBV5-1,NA,CASSLGQSVGAFF,TGCGCCAGCAGCTTGGGACAGAGTGTCGGAGCTTTCTTT
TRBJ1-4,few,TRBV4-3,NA,CASSPDHSYATNEKLFF,TGCGCCAGCAGCCCGGATCACAGCTATGCAACTAATGAAAAACTGTTTTTT
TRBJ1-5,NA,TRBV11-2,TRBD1,CASSPGQGPQHF,TGTGCCAGCAGCCCGGGACAGGGACCCCAGCATTTT
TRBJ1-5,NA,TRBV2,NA,CASRPEGINQPQHF,TGTGCCAGCAGGCCGGAGGGAATCAATCAGCCCCAGCATTTT
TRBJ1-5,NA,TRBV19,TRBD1,CASARGQGSNQPQHF,TGTGCCAGTGCCAGGGGGCAAGGTAGCAATCAGCCCCAGCATTTT
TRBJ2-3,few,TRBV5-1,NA,CASSLLRESTDTQYF,TGCGCCAGCAGCTTGTTGAGGGAAAGCACAGATACGCAGTATTTT